The 26 T cell receptor beta chains below were found in one sample sequenced in a study of CD8 T cells in Susac syndrome. After extraction with the RNeasy kit, about 0.5 to 1 ug of the RNA was reverse transcribed using random hexamers. MiXCR, run by TCRdb on the immunoSEQ multiplex PCR reads, gives a single entry per CDR3 protein. The sample carries about 130,000 distinct CDR3 sequences, approximately 95% recorded once. Sequencing was performed on CD8+ T cells from PBMCs. The source of these receptors is a human donor with multiple sclerosis.

J is TRBJ2-1 and V is TRBV9; TRBD2 matches 8 bases. V lost 3 bases, J lost 7 bases, and 9 bases stayed unmatched. The CDR3 extends over 15 amino acids. Per germline, CDR1 SGDLS and CDR2 YYNGEE. The CDR3: CASSAAGGFYNEQFF. In nucleotides, the CDR3 is TGTGCCAGCAGCGCCGCGGGGGGCTTCTATAATGAGCAGTTCTTC.

The chain combines TRBV7-9 with TRBJ2-3; D gene uncertain. The germline CDR1 and CDR2 sequences are SEHNR and FQNEAQ (reference sequence). V was cut by 4 bases and J by 5 bases, with 7 bases left in between. The CDR3 is 12 amino acids. The CDR3 loop is CASSSTRDTQYF. For the CDR3, the DNA is TGTGCCAGCAGCTCCACCAGAGATACGCAGTATTTT.

For this clonotype: The junction departs from germline at one end; a sequencing error may be responsible. This chain joins TRBV19 and TRBJ2-4; 8 bases match TRBD1. CDR1 is LNHDA, CDR2 SQIVND, per germline (reference sequence). The CDR3 covers 11 residues. CDR3 nucleotides: TGTGCCAGTAGGGACAGGGCCCTGTTAAGCTTC. Translation gives CASRDRALLSF.

V gene TRBV4-1 combines with J gene TRBJ1-4; D ambiguous. V gave up 4 bases and J gave up 8 bases, with 17 bases separating them. The CDR3 covers 15 residues. Germline loops: CDR1 MGHRA, CDR2 YSYEKL. Here the CDR3 DNA reads TGCGCCAGCAGCCCTACCGCGGGCACCCCCGAAAAACTGTTTTTT. Amino acids: CASSPTAGTPEKLFF.

V is TRBV25-1 and J is TRBJ2-5; 8 bases agree with TRBD1. V trimming: 0 bases; J trimming: 1 base; junction bases outside the gene matches: 7. This CDR3 is built from 17 residues. Per the germline V gene, CDR1 is MGHDK and CDR2 is SYGVNS. CDR3 nucleotide sequence: TGTGCCAGCAGTGAATATAGTGGACAGGGTCCCCAAGAGACCCAGTACTTC. Protein product: CASSEYSGQGPQETQYF.

This chain joins TRBV7-6 and TRBJ2-3; D is uncertain. V was trimmed by 4 bases and J by 2 bases, leaving 22 bases between them. CDR3 length: 18 residues. Germline V lookup: CDR1 SGHVS, CDR2 FNYEAQ. The CDR3 is CASSSDRESRTVTDTQYF. In nucleotides, the CDR3 is TGTGCCAGCAGCTCCGATAGGGAATCTAGAACGGTCACAGATACGCAGTATTTT.

The chain has TRBV19 and TRBJ2-7, with D maybe TRBD1 (6 bases). CDR1 is LNHDA, CDR2 SQIVND, per germline (reference sequence). CDR3 size: 15 residues. The V gene lost 3 bases and the J gene lost 2 bases, with 14 bases spanning the gap. CDR3 coding DNA: TGTGCCAGTAGTATCCGTCCAACAGGGACCTACGAGCAGTACTTC. Protein: CASSIRPTGTYEQYF.

This clonotype has a single count. The chain recombines TRBV13 with TRBJ2-1, with D uncertain. The V and J ends lost 5 bases and 4 bases respectively, with 9 bases between them. There are 13 residues in the CDR3. Germline loops: CDR1 PRHDT, CDR2 FYEKMQ (reference sequence). CDR3 amino acids: CASSKKPYNEQFF. The CDR3 DNA follows: TGTGCCAGCAGCAAAAAACCTTACAATGAGCAGTTCTTC.

The chain joins TRBV12-3 or TRBV12-4 to TRBJ2-1, with a tentative D call TRBD2 (6 bases). V dropped 4 bases and J dropped 2 bases, with 15 bases sitting between them. This CDR3 comprises 16 residues. The CDR3 bases are TGTGCCAGCAGTTCATCCAGGCGGGGAACCTACAATGAGCAGTTCTTC. Translated, it gives CASSSSRRGTYNEQFF.

The genes are TRBV27 and TRBJ2-5, with TRBD1 as a possible D gene (5 bases). This CDR3 is built from 13 residues. Trimming left V 3 bases short and J 4 bases short, with 9 bases between. In germline, CDR1 is MNHEY, CDR2 SMNVEV (reference sequence). CDR3 sequence: CASSLFQGETQYF. In DNA, the CDR3 is TGTGCCAGCAGTTTGTTTCAGGGAGAGACCCAGTACTTC.

The V gene is TRBV12-3 or TRBV12-4, the J gene TRBJ2-2; 10 bases agree with TRBD1. This CDR3 region has 18 residues. The ends lost 6 bases at V and 7 bases at J; junction bases unmatched: 17. CDR3 in DNA: TGTGCCAGCAGCCCCCCCGGGACAGGGGCGGCTAGCGACGGGGAGCTGTTTTTT. This translates into CASSPPGTGAASDGELFF.

CDR3 in DNA: TGTGCCAGCAGGGCACTAGCGGGGAGCACAGATACGCAGTATTTT. Translation: CASRALAGSTDTQYF. The chain carries TRBV6-5 and TRBJ2-3; 10 bases are a match to TRBD2. This CDR3 spans 15 amino acids. With 6 bases clipped from V and 0 bases from J, the junction kept 3 bases outside the gene matches. The germline V gene encodes CDR1 MNHEY and CDR2 SVGAGI.

V usage is TRBV7-9 and J usage is TRBJ1-4, with D perhaps TRBD1 (6 bases). This CDR3 has 16 residues. Germline V gene sequence: CDR1 SEHNR, CDR2 FQNEAQ (reference sequence). The V end was cut by 5 bases, the J end by 13 bases, with 26 bases between. The CDR3 here is CASSPSALRGGVGLFF. For the CDR3, the DNA is TGTGCCAGCAGCCCCTCAGCCCTCAGGGGTGGGGTAGGACTGTTTTTT.

The V call is TRBV27, the J call TRBJ1-5, with D unclear. The V gene lost 9 bases and the J gene lost 6 bases, with 12 bases spanning the gap. Germline-derived CDR1 and CDR2 are MNHEY and SMNVEV (reference sequence). The CDR3 spans 12 residues. CDR3 amino acids: CASQTAGQPQHF. DNA of the CDR3: TGTGCCAGTCAAACGGCAGGTCAGCCCCAGCATTTT.

The rearrangement joins TRBV29-1 to TRBJ2-7; maybe TRBD1 (5 bases). The ends were cut back, 2 bases at V and 4 bases at J, with 15 bases in the middle. The CDR3 contains 14 residues. Per germline, CDR1 SQVTM and CDR2 ANQGSEA. CDR3 sequence (DNA): TGCAGCGTTGAAAAAGGTGGGGCTCCGTACGAGCAGTACTTC. Translated, it gives CSVEKGGAPYEQYF.

V usage is TRBV28 and J usage is TRBJ2-6; 8 bases match TRBD1. V dropped 7 bases and J dropped 0; count of bases not matched to a gene: 8. The CDR3 totals 17 residues. CDR1 and CDR2 from the germline V gene are MDHEN and SYDVKM. The CDR3 nucleotides are TGTGCCAGCATCGCGGACAGGGCTAGCTCTGGGGCCAACGTCCTGACTTTC. Its translation: CASIADRASSGANVLTF.

The V call is TRBV5-6, the J call TRBJ2-1; 12 bases are a match to TRBD2. CDR3 length: 15 residues. CDR1 and CDR2 (germline): SGHDT, YYEEEE. The V gene end was trimmed by 4 bases and the J gene end by 8 bases; junction bases not matched to a gene: 7. CDR3 residues: CASSPDRLAGDEQFF. The CDR3 region has the DNA TGTGCCAGCAGCCCCGATCGACTAGCGGGGGATGAGCAGTTCTTC. The variable domain in full, with the rest retrieved from reference TRBV5-6 and TRBJ2-1, is DAGVTQSPTHLIKTRGQQVTLRCSPKSGHDTVSWYQQALGQGPQFIFQYYEEEERQRGNFPDRFSGHQFPNYSSELNVNALLLGDSALYLCASSPDRLAGDEQFFGPGTRLTVL.

This clonotype appeared once. This chain joins TRBV20-1 and TRBJ2-7; D unclear. V was cut by 0 bases and J by 4 bases, with 13 bases left in between. Germline V gives CDR1 DFQATT, CDR2 SNEGSKA (reference sequence). CDR3 length equals 14 residues. The CDR3 reads CSARDGSMAYEQYF. The CDR3 DNA reads TGCAGTGCTAGAGATGGGTCTATGGCGTACGAGCAGTACTTC.

The V gene is TRBV9, the J gene TRBJ2-1; no firm D call. The CDR3 has 14 residues. The V and J ends lost 0 bases and 1 base respectively, with 5 bases between them. Germline lookup yields CDR1 SGDLS and CDR2 YYNGEE. The CDR3 sequence: CASSVAESYNEQFF. CDR3 in DNA: TGTGCCAGCAGCGTAGCCGAGTCCTACAATGAGCAGTTCTTC.

This chain links TRBV5-1 with TRBJ2-7; tentative D call: TRBD2 (6 bases). This CDR3 contains 15 residues. The germline V gene has CDR1 SGHRS and CDR2 YFSETQ. Trimming pared 4 bases from V and 4 bases from J, leaving 18 bases between. CDR3 sequence (DNA): TGCGCCAGCAGCCTGGAGGGACCCTATGGTTACGAGCAGTACTTC. This gives the protein CASSLEGPYGYEQYF.

The CDR3 region is CASSYLALTGEQFF. CDR3 sequence (DNA): TGTGCCAGCAGTTACTTAGCGTTAACGGGGGAGCAGTTCTTC. This chain uses TRBV6-2 or TRBV6-3 with TRBJ2-1; TRBD2 is a possible D gene (5 bases). The ends were cut back, 1 base at V and 10 bases at J, with 14 bases in the middle. The germline CDR1 and CDR2 sequences are MNHEY and SVGEGT. CDR3 length: 14 residues.

V and J are TRBV7-6 and TRBJ2-2, with 9 positions matching TRBD2. The V gene's germline CDR1 is SGHVS and CDR2 FNYEAQ. The CDR3 is made up of 17 amino acids. J was trimmed by 3 bases and V by 2 bases; bases with no gene match: 7. The chain's CDR3 is CASSLPAGGTDTGELFF. CDR3 coding DNA: TGTGCCAGCAGCTTACCTGCGGGAGGGACTGACACCGGGGAGCTGTTTTTT.

This clonotype has only a few counts. The chain is built from TRBV7-2 and TRBJ2-1, with unresolved D. The germline gives CDR1 SGHTA, CDR2 FQGNSA. There are 15 residues in the CDR3. V shed 1 base and J shed 0 bases, with 7 bases lying between them. Here the CDR3 DNA reads TGTGCCAGCAGCTTAGACTCAGGCTCCTACAATGAGCAGTTCTTC. Amino acid sequence: CASSLDSGSYNEQFF.

This chain joins TRBV11-2 and TRBJ1-5; D is unresolved. Trimming pared 2 bases from V and 7 bases from J, leaving 9 bases between. The CDR3 has 13 amino acids. Looked up from germline, CDR1 is SGHAT and CDR2 is FQNNGV. CDR3 region: CASSLSGSQPQHF. The CDR3 DNA sequence: TGTGCCAGCAGCTTATCTGGCAGCCAGCCCCAGCATTTT.

The chain carries TRBV24-1 and TRBJ2-1; TRBD1 aligns across 8 bases. The germline CDR1 and CDR2 sequences are KGHDR and SFDVKD. The CDR3 runs to 14 residues. Germline trimming cut 5 bases from V and 7 bases from J; bases unmatched to any gene: 6. Here the CDR3 reads CATSVSGQVNEQFF. CDR3 coding DNA: TGTGCCACCAGTGTCTCGGGACAGGTAAATGAGCAGTTCTTC.

The chain joins TRBV2 to TRBJ2-3; 8 nucleotides match TRBD1. Looked up from germline, CDR1 is SNHLY and CDR2 is FYNNEI. With 2 bases clipped from V and 4 bases from J, the junction kept 8 bases outside the gene matches. There are 16 residues in the CDR3. CDR3 sequence: CASSELGTGGSDTQYF. The CDR3 nucleotides are TGTGCCAGCAGTGAACTCGGGACAGGTGGTTCAGATACGCAGTATTTT. Drawing the rest from reference TRBV2 and TRBJ2-3, the complete variable domain is EPEVTQTPSHQVTQMGQEVILRCVPISNHLYFYWYRQILGQKVEFLVSFYNNEISEKSEIFDDQFSVERPDGSNFTLKIRSTKLEDSAMYFCASSELGTGGSDTQYFGPGTRLTVL.